The entry below gives a single T cell receptor (beta chain) sequence along with its context. Its antigen is not yet known. One base away there is no much larger clone; base qualities are not given. CDR1 is given as SQVTM and CDR2 as ANQGSEA, both from the germline V gene. The CDR3 measures 11 amino acids from cysteine to phenylalanine. The only DNA kept is the CDR3, 33 bases in frame from the first base. Trimming takes 5 bases from V and 4 bases from J, and the germline ends sit 8 bases apart. The data belong to a study of spatial heterogeneity in lung cancer (dated by TCRdb to 2018 to 2020). For the study in its entirety: More beta-chain than alpha-chain transcripts were consistently detected, likely reflecting higher beta-chain transcript abundance. In tumor regions, TCR transcript counts showed a strong correlation with a T cell transcriptional module score derived from matched bulk RNA-seq. In the raw uncorrected reads, each unique combination of TCR and UMI appeared more than ten times on average. The study quantitatively compared TCR alpha and beta repertoires across multiple tumor regions, matched nontumor lung and blood in non-small cell lung cancer. Nonsynonymous mutation counts, determined by whole-exome sequencing of tumor tissue, were related to features of the TCR repertoire. At surgery, both alpha and beta chains were TCR-sequenced in approximately 210 tumor regions, approximately 64 matched nontumor lung samples and a few dozen PBMC samples. Broad study findings and their caveats: Counts of ubiquitous and regional expanded TCRs were found to correlate with counts of ubiquitous and regional nonsynonymous mutations, respectively. TCR-seq was estimated to cover only roughly 7% of tumor T cells for alpha chains and around 13% for beta chains. The tumor nonsynonymous mutation count correlated with the number of expanded intratumoral alpha and beta TCRs. Additional single-cell paired TCR alpha and beta sequencing was considered necessary to confirm, at a functional level, the hypothesis that regional TCRs recognize regional mutations.

The library was built by means of 5' RACE. Sequencer: NextSeq 500. To allow correction of PCR and sequencing errors, the TCR library protocol tagged every TCR cDNA molecule with a unique molecular identifier. On the authors' methods: TCR identification, UMI-based error correction and CDR3 extraction were performed with Decombinator tools. TCRs above a frequency of 2 per 1,000, corresponding to the top 1% of the tumor frequency distribution, were defined as expanded. Expanded tumor TCRs statistically deemed absent (corrected P<0.05) from at least one tumor region were classed as regional, and all other expanded tumor TCRs were classed as ubiquitous. Renyi diversity was computed with the R vegan package after each repertoire had been subsampled 100 times to 5,000 TCRs. CDR3 similarity networks were built from amino acid triplet string-kernel similarity, with CDR3s being connected when pairwise similarity was above 0.82. TCRdb itself trimmed the public reads at Q25 with fastp, ran MiXCR and retained productive beta chains. Every entry covers one CDR3 protein and lists the most common genes and DNA from its rows. The V and J calls were not made by the authors but by TCRdb's processing. The sample table holds fewer than 9,000 distinct CDR3 sequences, of which approximately 17% were seen once. Over 9.5% of the sample rests with the top ten.

In the paper's terms, the time point label means: sample taken at primary tumor resection. The donors were around 69 patients from the lung TRACERx cohort who had early-stage, untreated non-small cell lung cancer. TCR sequencing used whole RNA extracted from tumor and nontumor lung tissue, or from cryopreserved PBMC samples, without cell sorting. Only patients with enough RNA available from two or more tumor regions were chosen for TCR sequencing. Before selection, tumor and adjacent nontumor lung specimens were reviewed by a lung pathologist. The sequence was obtained from a female donor with early-stage non-small cell lung cancer. The sample was lung tumor tissue, taken at surgery. This sequence uses TRBV29-1 and TRBJ2-5; the D segment may tentatively be TRBD1 or TRBD2, each giving 5 matched bases. The CDR3 region reads CSVTGTETQYF. In nucleotide form, the sequence is TGCAGCGTTACCGGGACAGAGACCCAGTACTTC.